The source of this TCR beta chain is a study of spatial heterogeneity in lung cancer (dated by TCRdb to between 2018 and 2021). With respect to the entire study: More beta-chain than alpha-chain transcripts were consistently detected, likely reflecting higher beta-chain transcript abundance. In the raw uncorrected reads, each unique combination of TCR and UMI appeared on average more than ten times. At surgery, over 200 tumor regions, 61 to 75 matched nontumor lung samples and 45 to 60 PBMC samples were TCR-sequenced for both alpha and beta chains. The study quantitatively compared TCR alpha and beta repertoires across multiple tumor regions, matched nontumor lung and blood in non-small cell lung cancer. TCR transcript counts in tumor regions correlated strongly with a T cell transcriptional module score from matched bulk RNA-seq. TCR repertoire features were related to nonsynonymous mutation counts determined by whole-exome sequencing of tumor tissue.

On this clonotype: The antigen it binds to is not known. It has no much larger one-base neighbor in the sample; base qualities were not kept. The size of this beta chain means little, since it is a stray read in a library made for alpha chains.

The sample's time point, from its label and the paper: sample taken at primary tumor resection. The donors were 72 patients from the lung TRACERx cohort who had early-stage, untreated non-small cell lung cancer. For TCR sequencing, whole RNA was extracted from tumor and nontumor lung tissue, or from cryopreserved PBMC samples, and no cell sorting was done. Only patients for whom sufficient RNA was available from at least two tumor regions were selected for TCR sequencing. Before being selected, tumor and adjacent nontumor lung specimens were reviewed by a lung pathologist. Study-wide conclusions, independent of this receptor: Additional single-cell paired TCR alpha and beta sequencing was considered necessary to confirm, at a functional level, the hypothesis that regional TCRs recognize regional mutations. The count of ubiquitous expanded TCRs correlated with the count of ubiquitous nonsynonymous mutations, and the count of regional expanded TCRs correlated with the count of regional nonsynonymous mutations. TCR-seq coverage of tumor T cells was estimated at only around 7% for alpha chains and about 14% for beta chains. The tumor nonsynonymous mutation count correlated with the number of expanded alpha and beta TCRs within the tumor.

V loses 0 bases, J loses 4 bases, and the germline ends lie 11 bases apart. The CDR3, from cysteine to phenylalanine, totals 15 residues. The read is trimmed to its CDR3 DNA, 45 bases read in frame from base 1. The germline V gene specifies SGHRS as CDR1 and YFSETQ as CDR2. Preparation of the library involved 5' RACE. TCRdb records NextSeq 500 as the sequencer. To allow correction of PCR and sequencing errors, the TCR library protocol tagged every TCR cDNA molecule with a unique molecular identifier. Per the source publication's procedure: TCR identification, UMI-based error correction and CDR3 extraction were performed with Decombinator tools. Expanded TCRs were defined as those above a frequency of 2 per 1,000, corresponding to the top 1% of the tumor frequency distribution. Expanded tumor TCRs were classed as regional if statistically deemed absent (corrected P<0.05) from at least one tumor region, otherwise ubiquitous. Rényi diversity was computed with the R vegan package after subsampling each repertoire 100 times to 5,000 TCRs. CDR3 similarity networks were built from amino acid triplet string-kernel similarity, with CDR3s being connected when pairwise similarity was above 0.82. In TCRdb, the public reads were trimmed at Q25 with fastp and aligned with MiXCR, with productive beta chains retained. Rows with a matching CDR3 protein are joined into one entry that keeps the most common DNA and genes. The V and J calls and clone size come from TCRdb's table, not from the authors' own analysis. The sample includes over a thousand distinct CDR3 sequences, with about a sixth observed a single time. The ten top clones hold 9.5% to 15% of the sample.

This TCR derives from a female donor with early-stage non-small cell lung cancer. The chain was built from TRBV5-1 and TRBJ2-1; no D segment can be confidently identified. This specimen was lung tumor tissue, taken at surgery. The nucleotide sequence reads as follows: TGCGCCAGCAGCTTGGGACCCGGAGAATACAATGAGCAGTTCTTC. The translation is CASSLGPGEYNEQFF.